These 27 T cell receptor beta chains were all obtained from the same sample, sequenced in a study of shared clonotypes between healthy human individuals. The method was immunoSEQ multiplex PCR; TCRdb's version includes in-frame clones alone and lacks a portion of them. The data hold about a million clones, with about 72% observed a single time. Source material: memory CD4+ T cells from PBMCs. Subset described: CD45RA-negative fraction. The receptors shown here come from a man between 18 and 35 years old in good health. Some clones in this sample may be carry-over from other donors' samples.

The V call is TRBV27, the J call TRBJ2-7; 7 nucleotides agree with TRBD1. With V trimmed by 4 bases and J by 3 bases, 15 bases remained unmatched. The length of the CDR3 is 17 residues. Looked up from germline, CDR1 is MNHEY and CDR2 is SMNVEV (reference sequence). CDR3 region: CASSSGRDRASIYEQYF. The CDR3 DNA follows: TGTGCCAGCAGTTCAGGCCGCGACAGGGCGTCAATCTACGAGCAGTACTTC.

The chain employs TRBV5-6 and TRBJ2-7; unclear D gene. Germline V CDR1 and CDR2: SGHDT, YYEEEE. The CDR3 has 13 amino acids. The ends were cut back, 1 base at V and 4 bases at J, with 9 bases in the middle. The CDR3 DNA reads as TGTGCCAGCAGCTTGTTGACGCGATACGAGCAGTACTTC. It yields the protein CASSLLTRYEQYF.

The V and J genes are TRBV30 and TRBJ2-3; 16 bases line up with TRBD2. CDR1 GTSNPN and CDR2 SVGIG come from the germline V gene (reference sequence). This CDR3 has 16 amino acids. Trimming took 1 base from V and 4 from J; bases not matched to a gene: 2. As DNA, the CDR3 is TGTGCCTGGAGTGCCGGGACTAGCGGGAGGGCAGATACGCAGTATTTT. Amino acid sequence: CAWSAGTSGRADTQYF.

This chain links TRBV5-1 with TRBJ2-3; 8 bases match TRBD2. This CDR3 contains 18 residues. Losses at the gene ends were 4 bases for V and 4 bases for J; bases not matched to a gene: 17. CDR1 SGHRS and CDR2 YFSETQ come from the germline V gene. CDR3: CASSPLFLREVGPDTQYF. In DNA, the CDR3 is TGCGCCAGCAGCCCCCTCTTTCTGCGGGAGGTCGGGCCAGATACGCAGTATTTT.

This sequence joins TRBV19 and TRBJ2-7; TRBD2 agrees at 8 bases. Germline CDR1 LNHDA, CDR2 SQIVND (reference sequence). The CDR3 is made up of 12 amino acids. V gave up 6 bases and J gave up 2 bases; unmatched junction bases: 0. DNA for the CDR3: TGTGCCAGTAGCGGGAGGGCCTACGAGCAGTACTTC. This gives the protein CASSGRAYEQYF. The variable domain in full, completed from reference TRBV19 and TRBJ2-7, reads DGGITQSPKYLFRKEGQNVTLSCEQNLNHDAMYWYRQDPGQGLRLIYYSQIVNDFQKGDIAEGYSVSREKKESFPLTVTSAQKNPTAFYLCASSGRAYEQYFGPGTRLTVT.

This rearrangement joins TRBV5-1 to TRBJ2-7; 11 nucleotides agree with TRBD2. Germline V lookup: CDR1 SGHRS, CDR2 YFSETQ. CDR3 size: 14 residues. V trimming: 5 bases; J trimming: 4 bases; junction bases outside the gene matches: 5. CDR3 DNA sequence: TGCGCCAGCAGACCCGGGACTAGCGGTTACGAGCAGTACTTC. Translating it yields CASRPGTSGYEQYF.

The rearrangement links TRBV7-3 to TRBJ2-3; 9 bases agree with TRBD2. Germline CDR1 SGHTA, CDR2 FQGTGA. The CDR3 runs to 16 residues. V lost 5 bases, J lost 6 bases, and 12 bases stayed unmatched. The CDR3 DNA sequence: TGTGCCAGCAGCCTAGAGGCTAGCGGGATGTACGATACGCAGTATTTT. Residues: CASSLEASGMYDTQYF.

The rearrangement links TRBV27 to TRBJ1-2, with a weak D call TRBD1 (6 bases). Trimming removed 0 bases from V and 7 bases from J, with 9 bases in between. CDR1 is MNHEY, CDR2 SMNVEV, per germline (reference sequence). The CDR3 is 13 amino acids. The CDR3 DNA reads TGTGCCAGCAGTTTATCGGGGGGGGCTGGCTACACCTTC. Its protein is CASSLSGGAGYTF.

This chain joins TRBV6-1 and TRBJ2-7; 14 nucleotides match TRBD2. The CDR3 length is 18 residues. The V segment lost 4 bases and the J segment 3 bases; nucleotides outside the gene matches: 11. Germline-derived CDR1 and CDR2 are MNHNS and SASEGT. This CDR3 reads CASSVETGTSGSVYEQYF. CDR3 coding DNA: TGTGCCAGCAGTGTCGAAACAGGGACTAGCGGGAGTGTCTACGAGCAGTACTTC.

V and J are TRBV5-1 and TRBJ2-5, with 8 bases matching TRBD1. The CDR3 runs 15 residues. V was clipped by 3 bases and J by 5 bases; unmatched bases: 9. The germline V gene encodes CDR1 SGHRS and CDR2 YFSETQ. As DNA, the CDR3 is TGCGCCAGCAGCTCGGAGACAGGGGCGGGGGAGACCCAGTACTTC. Encoded protein: CASSSETGAGETQYF.

The chain employs TRBV4-2 and TRBJ1-5, with D possibly matching TRBD1 (6 bases). Trimming took off 5 bases at V and 4 bases at J, with 12 bases between the two ends. Germline V gene data show CDR1 as LGHNA and CDR2 as YNFKEQ. This CDR3 spans 14 amino acids. The CDR3 coding sequence is TGTGCCAGCAGCTCGGGGGCAGGTAATCAGCCCCAGCATTTT. It translates to CASSSGAGNQPQHF.

The chain recombines TRBV5-4 with TRBJ2-5; TRBD1 is a possible D gene (6 bases). Between the trimmed V and J ends, which lost 2 bases and 5 bases, there was a span of 16 bases. CDR3 length: 15 residues. CDR1 and CDR2 (germline): SGHNT, YYREEE (reference sequence). In nucleotides, the CDR3 is TGTGCCAGCAGCTTCCCGACAGGCGAGAGGGAGACCCAGTACTTC. Its translation: CASSFPTGERETQYF.

The chain links TRBV6-1 to TRBJ2-4; no clear D. The CDR3 runs to 14 residues. Trimming cost V 1 base and J 6 bases, with 10 bases left between them. Germline lookup yields CDR1 MNHNS and CDR2 SASEGT. CDR3 loop: CASSEGVGGNIQYF. In DNA form, the CDR3 reads TGTGCCAGCAGTGAAGGCGTAGGTGGAAACATTCAGTACTTC.

The CDR3: CASRGRGAGANTEAFF. CDR3 sequence (DNA): TGTGCCAGCAGAGGCCGGGGGGCAGGGGCGAACACTGAAGCTTTCTTT. This chain joins TRBV6-6 and TRBJ1-1, with D possibly matching TRBD1 (6 bases). The V end was cut by 6 bases, the J end by 1 base, with 18 bases between. The CDR3 spans 16 residues. In germline, CDR1 is MNHNY, CDR2 SVGAGI (reference sequence).

This chain joins TRBV4-1 and TRBJ2-1; possible D gene TRBD2, 5 bases. V dropped 0 bases and J dropped 4 bases, with 13 bases sitting between them. Germline CDR1 and CDR2: MGHRA and YSYEKL. The CDR3 consists of 16 residues. The CDR3 DNA reads as TGCGCCAGCAGCCAAGATCGTCGGGAAGGGTACAATGAGCAGTTCTTC. It translates to CASSQDRREGYNEQFF.

CDR3 residues: CASTRAGPGNTIYF. The CDR3 DNA reads TGTGCCAGCACCAGGGCAGGGCCTGGAAACACCATATATTTT. This chain connects TRBV28 to TRBJ1-3; D is perhaps TRBD1 (5 bases). In germline, CDR1 is MDHEN, CDR2 SYDVKM. The CDR3 has 14 residues. Trimming removed 7 bases from V and 2 bases from J, with 12 bases in between.

The chain carries TRBV11-2 and TRBJ1-1; D ambiguous. The CDR3 is 15 residues long. V dropped 1 base and J dropped 5 bases, with 14 bases sitting between them. From germline, CDR1 is SGHAT and CDR2 FQNNGV. CDR3 sequence reads: CASSLAPSPVTEAFF. The DNA of the CDR3 is TGTGCCAGCAGCTTAGCCCCATCCCCTGTGACTGAAGCTTTCTTT.

V gene TRBV7-2 combines with J gene TRBJ1-5; D ambiguous. V shed 8 bases and J shed 0 bases, with 11 bases lying between them. Per germline, CDR1 SGHTA and CDR2 FQGNSA. The CDR3 has 14 amino acids. DNA for the CDR3: TGTGCCAGCCGTCCCGAATATAGCAATCAGCCCCAGCATTTT. As protein: CASRPEYSNQPQHF.

V usage is TRBV10-3 and J usage is TRBJ1-2; D remains unclear. Germline V gives CDR1 ENHRY, CDR2 SYGVKD. This CDR3 has 11 residues. Trimming stripped 10 bases from V and 8 bases from J, with 14 bases between. CDR3 bases: TGTGCCACCCAAAGTGGGTGGGGCTACACCTTC. Amino acids: CATQSGWGYTF.

This clone was seen repeatedly, ten times or more. CDR3 DNA sequence: TGTGCCACTCAAACCGGACTAGCGGGGGGAGGGGAGGTGTCCCGGCAGTTCTTC. Translating it yields CATQTGLAGGGEVSRQFF. The chain combines TRBV10-3 with TRBJ2-1, with 14 bases that match TRBD2. This CDR3 has 18 residues. J was trimmed by 12 bases and V by 10 bases; bases with no gene match: 23. Germline V CDR1 and CDR2: ENHRY, SYGVKD.

This clone was found many times. V gene TRBV27 combines with J gene TRBJ2-1; 10 nucleotides match TRBD2. V dropped 3 bases and J dropped 0; count of bases not matched to a gene: 5. The V gene's germline CDR1 is MNHEY and CDR2 SMNVEV (reference sequence). There are 17 residues in the CDR3. The CDR3 DNA sequence: TGTGCCAGCAGTTTGTGGCTAGCGGGAGCCTCCTACAATGAGCAGTTCTTC. Protein product: CASSLWLAGASYNEQFF.

This clone was found many times. This CDR3 is also generated by other DNA sequences in the sample. The CDR3 sequence is CASSVSTASYEQYF. The CDR3 nucleotides are TGTGCCAGCAGCGTATCAACTGCCTCCTACGAGCAGTACTTC. The rearrangement uses TRBV9 and TRBJ2-7; D not certain. The CDR3 consists of 14 residues. In germline, CDR1 is SGDLS, CDR2 YYNGEE. Trimming left V 1 base short and J 0 bases short, with 8 bases between.

In this sample, this clone turned up once. This chain links TRBV6-1 with TRBJ2-2, with TRBD1 matching over 7 bases. The length of the CDR3 is 15 residues. Trimming took 4 bases from V and 5 from J; bases not matched to a gene: 7. From germline, CDR1 is MNHNS and CDR2 SASEGT. The CDR3 DNA sequence: TGTGCCAGCAGTGGATCCGGGACAGTTACCGGGGAGCTGTTTTTT. Amino acids: CASSGSGTVTGELFF.

The rearrangement joins TRBV29-1 to TRBJ2-1; D remains unclear. Germline-derived CDR1 and CDR2 are SQVTM and ANQGSEA. This CDR3 spans 12 amino acids. The V end was cut by 3 bases, the J end by 9 bases, with 12 bases between. The CDR3 coding sequence is TGCAGCGTTGACGGCTTTTCCCGTGAGCAGTTCTTC. This gives the protein CSVDGFSREQFF.

The V gene is TRBV7-2, the J gene TRBJ1-5, with D possibly matching TRBD1 (5 bases). Between the trimmed V and J ends, which lost 5 bases and 4 bases, there was a span of 12 bases. The CDR3 covers 14 residues. Germline-derived CDR1 and CDR2 are SGHTA and FQGNSA. DNA for the CDR3: TGTGCCAGCAGCCTCGGGACCCCAAATCAGCCCCAGCATTTT. As protein: CASSLGTPNQPQHF.

This chain uses TRBV6-5 with TRBJ1-5, with a weak D call TRBD1 (5 bases). Trimming removed 2 bases from V and 0 bases from J, with 8 bases in between. The CDR3 length is 15 residues. Germline-derived CDR1 and CDR2 are MNHEY and SVGAGI. CDR3: CASSYGGGSNQPQHF. CDR3 sequence (DNA): TGTGCCAGCAGTTACGGGGGGGGTAGCAATCAGCCCCAGCATTTT.

V usage is TRBV4-2 and J usage is TRBJ2-5, with 8 positions matching TRBD2. The CDR3 loop spans 16 amino acids. Trimming took 1 base from V and 2 from J; bases not matched to a gene: 6. From germline, CDR1 is LGHNA and CDR2 YNFKEQ. The CDR3 loop reads CASSQVSGGNQETQYF. Here the CDR3 DNA reads TGTGCCAGCAGCCAAGTAAGCGGGGGCAATCAAGAGACCCAGTACTTC.